The rows below give T cell receptor beta chains drawn from one sample of a study of T cells in localized non-small cell lung cancer. Data came from immunoSEQ multiplex PCR; TCRdb stores just in-frame clones and leaves some out. The profile covers some 38,000 clones, with 86% appearing a single time and approximately 5.4% taken by the ten largest. Sequencing used peripheral blood mononuclear cells, obtained before any cancer treatment. The source of these receptors is a male donor at least 60 years old with stage II lung adenocarcinoma. Each CDR3 is given with its conserved first and last residue. A D gene is named only where the DNA matches it firmly. Size is omitted from some rows. Given values are once, few, many or a class for expanded clones.

length,J,V,D,size,CDR3,DNA
15,TRBJ1-4,TRBV6-5,NA,few,CASSYSGRRNEKLFF,TGTGCCAGCAGTTACAGCGGACGGCGCAATGAAAAACTGTTTTTT
13,TRBJ2-1,TRBV4-2,NA,NA,CASSQDYANEQFF,TGTGCCAGCAGCCAAGATTACGCGAATGAGCAGTTCTTC
13,TRBJ2-7,TRBV5-1,NA,NA,CASSSDNSYEQYF,TGCGCCAGCAGCTCCGACAACTCCTACGAGCAGTACTTC
16,TRBJ2-3,TRBV7-2,NA,NA,CASSRRGRDFTDTQYF,TGTGCCAGCAGCCGTCGGGGCCGGGACTTCACAGATACGCAGTATTTT
14,TRBJ2-7,TRBV27,NA,NA,CASSLIPEGDEQYF,TGTGCCAGCAGTTTGATCCCAGAGGGGGACGAGCAGTACTTC
17,TRBJ2-5,TRBV4-2,TRBD2,NA,CASSQDTTSGRVGTQYF,TGTGCCAGCAGCCAGGATACGACTAGCGGGAGGGTGGGGACCCAGTACTTC
13,TRBJ1-2,TRBV6-6,NA,NA,CASSYYGGRGYTF,TGTGCCAGCAGTTACTATGGAGGGCGAGGCTACACCTTC
15,TRBJ1-2,TRBV4-2,NA,NA,CASSQDRGTLYGYTF,TGTGCCAGCAGCCAAGATCGGGGAACCCTCTATGGCTACACCTTC
14,TRBJ1-2,TRBV5-1,NA,NA,CASSLGEVWYGYTF,TGCGCCAGCAGCTTGGGCGAGGTGTGGTATGGCTACACCTTC
13,TRBJ2-1,TRBV5-1,TRBD1,NA,CASGDRSANEQFF,TGCGCCAGCGGGGACAGGTCTGCCAATGAGCAGTTCTTC
17,TRBJ2-3,TRBV18,NA,NA,CASSPFPDGHSTDTQYF,TGTGCCAGCTCACCTTTTCCGGACGGACATAGCACAGATACGCAGTATTTT
13,TRBJ1-1,TRBV6-5,NA,NA,CASSYRRNTEAFF,TGTGCCAGCAGTTACAGGAGGAACACTGAAGCTTTCTTT
14,TRBJ2-3,TRBV7-2,NA,NA,CASHREAPVNTQYF,TGTGCCAGCCACAGGGAGGCCCCCGTAAATACGCAGTATTTT
18,TRBJ2-5,TRBV4-2,TRBD2,NA,CASSQGTSGRDKSETQYF,TGTGCCAGCAGCCAAGGGACTAGCGGGAGGGACAAATCAGAGACCCAGTACTTC
15,TRBJ2-2,TRBV5-1,TRBD1,NA,CASRRQGLDTGELFF,TGCGCCAGCAGGCGACAGGGGTTGGACACCGGGGAGCTGTTTTTT
15,TRBJ2-7,TRBV11-2,NA,NA,CASSPSLARSYEQYF,TGTGCCAGCAGCCCCTCCTTAGCCCGGTCCTACGAGCAGTACTTC
17,TRBJ2-3,TRBV19,NA,NA,CASSPLGAGPGADTQYF,TGTGCCAGTAGTCCTTTAGGGGCAGGCCCCGGGGCAGATACGCAGTATTTT
16,TRBJ1-5,TRBV28,NA,NA,CASSLLVVVDNQPQHF,TGTGCCAGCAGTTTATTGGTAGTGGTGGACAATCAGCCCCAGCATTTT
13,TRBJ2-1,TRBV7-3,NA,once,CASSTRPTAEQFF,TGTGCCAGCAGCACACGCCCCACCGCTGAGCAGTTCTTC
14,TRBJ1-1,TRBV5-1,TRBD1,NA,CASSFYPGQSEAFF,TGCGCCAGCAGCTTCTATCCGGGACAGTCAGAAGCTTTCTTT
14,TRBJ1-2,TRBV10-3,TRBD1,NA,CAISPTGGENGYTF,TGTGCCATCAGCCCGACAGGGGGCGAGAATGGCTACACCTTC
18,TRBJ2-3,TRBV7-3,TRBD2,NA,CASSPYRLAGGGTDTQYF,TGTGCCAGCAGCCCCTACCGACTAGCGGGAGGAGGTACAGATACGCAGTATTTT
15,TRBJ2-1,TRBV6-1,TRBD2,NA,CASAAVSGSYNEQFF,TGTGCCAGCGCGGCGGTGAGCGGGAGCTACAATGAGCAGTTCTTC
17,TRBJ2-2,TRBV5-1,TRBD2,NA,CASSSPGLAGATGELFF,TGCGCCAGCAGTTCACCGGGACTAGCGGGAGCAACCGGGGAGCTGTTTTTT
12,TRBJ1-5,TRBV29-1,TRBD1,NA,CSARQGNQPQHF,TGCAGCGCGAGACAGGGGAATCAGCCCCAGCATTTT
13,TRBJ2-1,TRBV5-1,NA,NA,CASSFYGNNEQFF,TGCGCCAGCAGCTTTTATGGGAACAATGAGCAGTTCTTC
15,TRBJ1-2,TRBV7-2,NA,NA,CASSLPGTRNYGYTF,TGTGCCAGCAGCCTTCCCGGGACACGGAACTATGGCTACACCTTC
14,TRBJ1-2,TRBV7-2,NA,NA,CASSQDGPNYGYTF,TGTGCCAGCAGTCAGGACGGACCTAACTATGGCTACACCTTC
15,TRBJ2-5,TRBV9,TRBD2,NA,CASSPGGGSGETQYF,TGTGCCAGCAGCCCCGGGGGGGGATCGGGGGAGACCCAGTACTTC
12,TRBJ1-1,TRBV19,NA,few,CASSMSPGPAFF,TGTGCCAGTAGTATGAGCCCAGGGCCAGCTTTCTTT
15,TRBJ1-4,TRBV30,TRBD1,NA,CACFIPGQGEEKLFF,TGTGCCTGTTTCATTCCGGGACAGGGTGAAGAAAAACTGTTTTTT
15,TRBJ2-7,TRBV9,NA,NA,CASSVAGSREYEQYF,TGTGCCAGCAGCGTGGCAGGAAGCCGAGAATACGAGCAGTACTTC
15,TRBJ2-5,TRBV7-9,NA,NA,CASSLVSGLRETQYF,TGTGCCAGCAGCTTAGTTTCAGGGTTAAGGGAGACCCAGTACTTC
12,TRBJ1-5,TRBV5-6,NA,NA,CASSVTDQPQHF,TGTGCCAGCAGCGTGACAGATCAGCCCCAGCATTTT
13,TRBJ2-3,TRBV7-2,NA,NA,CASSLHNTDTQYF,TGTGCCAGCAGCCTGCACAACACAGATACGCAGTATTTT
15,TRBJ2-5,TRBV6-1,NA,once,CASNEAQGLQETQYF,TGTGCCAGCAACGAAGCACAGGGCCTCCAAGAGACCCAGTACTTC
15,TRBJ1-1,TRBV4-1,NA,few,CASSPQTGGNTEAFF,TGCGCCAGCAGCCCTCAGACAGGAGGGAACACTGAAGCTTTCTTT
14,TRBJ2-7,TRBV5-1,NA,NA,CASSPNGGHYEQYF,TGCGCCAGCAGCCCTAATGGTGGGCACTACGAGCAGTACTTC
18,TRBJ1-3,TRBV18,TRBD1,NA,CASSPADRGPWDGNTIYF,TGTGCCAGCTCACCAGCGGACAGGGGGCCTTGGGATGGAAACACCATATATTTT
13,TRBJ2-1,TRBV19,TRBD2,NA,CASSARLADEQFF,TGTGCCAGTAGTGCCCGACTAGCCGATGAGCAGTTCTTC
14,TRBJ1-1,TRBV5-1,NA,NA,CASSPPRTGTEAFF,TGCGCCAGCAGCCCTCCTCGTACGGGCACTGAAGCTTTCTTT
19,TRBJ2-7,TRBV19,NA,NA,CASRHPRGRWPSSSYEQYF,TGTGCCAGTAGACACCCCCGGGGGCGCTGGCCAAGTAGCTCCTACGAGCAGTACTTC
15,TRBJ1-3,TRBV30,NA,once,CAWSVRVGAGNTIYF,TGTGCCTGGAGTGTACGGGTAGGGGCTGGAAACACCATATATTTT
14,TRBJ1-4,TRBV5-1,TRBD1,NA,CASSPRGAGEKLFF,TGCGCCAGCAGCCCCAGGGGGGCAGGTGAAAAACTGTTTTTT
17,TRBJ2-5,TRBV4-3,NA,once,CASSPGGLGNQAETQYF,TGCGCCAGCAGCCCTGGGGGATTGGGGAATCAAGCGGAGACCCAGTACTTC
16,TRBJ1-6,TRBV2,TRBD1,NA,CASRLTGGDEGSPLHF,TGTGCCAGCAGATTGACAGGGGGCGACGAGGGTTCACCCCTCCACTTT
14,TRBJ2-1,TRBV7-3,TRBD2,NA,CASSPTSGNNEQFF,TGTGCCAGCAGCCCGACTAGCGGGAACAATGAGCAGTTCTTC
13,TRBJ2-1,TRBV5-1,NA,NA,CASRPGPLNEQFF,TGCGCCAGCCGCCCCGGGCCCCTCAATGAGCAGTTCTTC
14,TRBJ2-7,TRBV18,TRBD2,NA,CASSPTSVPYEQYF,TGTGCCAGCTCACCGACTAGCGTTCCCTACGAGCAGTACTTC
14,TRBJ2-5,TRBV25-1,TRBD2,NA,CASSTYGGEETQYF,TGTGCCAGCAGTACCTACGGGGGGGAAGAGACCCAGTACTTC
11,TRBJ2-7,TRBV5-1,NA,NA,CALTGPYEQYF,TGCGCCCTTACGGGACCCTACGAGCAGTACTTC